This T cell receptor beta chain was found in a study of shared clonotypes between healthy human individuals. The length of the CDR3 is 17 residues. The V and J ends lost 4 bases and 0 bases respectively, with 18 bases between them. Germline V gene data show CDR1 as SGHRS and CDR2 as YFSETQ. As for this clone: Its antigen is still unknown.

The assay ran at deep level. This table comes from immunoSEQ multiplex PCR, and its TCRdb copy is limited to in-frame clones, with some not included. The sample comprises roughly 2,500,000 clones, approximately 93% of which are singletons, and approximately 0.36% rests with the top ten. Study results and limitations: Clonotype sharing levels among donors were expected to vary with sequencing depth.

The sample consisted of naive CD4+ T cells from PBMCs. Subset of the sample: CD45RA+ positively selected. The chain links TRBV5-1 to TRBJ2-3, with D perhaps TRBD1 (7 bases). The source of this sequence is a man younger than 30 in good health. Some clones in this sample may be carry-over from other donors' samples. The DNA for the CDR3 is TGCGCCAGCAGCATACAGGGGACTCTTGGTAGCACAGATACGCAGTATTTT. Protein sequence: CASSIQGTLGSTDTQYF.